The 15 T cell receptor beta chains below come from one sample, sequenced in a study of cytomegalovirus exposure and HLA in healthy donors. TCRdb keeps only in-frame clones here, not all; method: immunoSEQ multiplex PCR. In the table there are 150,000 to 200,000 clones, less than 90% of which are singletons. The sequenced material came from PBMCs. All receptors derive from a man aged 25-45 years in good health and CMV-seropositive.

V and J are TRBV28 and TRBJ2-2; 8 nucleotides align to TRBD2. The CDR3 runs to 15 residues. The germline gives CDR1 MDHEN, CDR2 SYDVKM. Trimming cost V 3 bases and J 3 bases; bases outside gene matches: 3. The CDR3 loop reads CASSFTSGYTGELFF. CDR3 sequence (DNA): TGTGCCAGCAGTTTTACTAGCGGCTACACCGGGGAGCTGTTTTTT.

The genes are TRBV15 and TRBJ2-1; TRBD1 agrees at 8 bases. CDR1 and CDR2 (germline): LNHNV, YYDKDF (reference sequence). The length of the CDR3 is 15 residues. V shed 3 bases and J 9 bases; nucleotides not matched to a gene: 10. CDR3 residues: CATSSDRGLYGEQFF. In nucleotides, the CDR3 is TGTGCCACCAGCAGCGACAGGGGCCTTTACGGTGAGCAGTTCTTC.

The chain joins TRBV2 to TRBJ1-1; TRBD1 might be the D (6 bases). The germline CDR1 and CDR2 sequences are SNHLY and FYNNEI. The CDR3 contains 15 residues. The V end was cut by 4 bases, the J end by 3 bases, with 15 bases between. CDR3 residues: CASSALGGRDTEAFF. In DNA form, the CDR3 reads TGTGCCAGCAGTGCCTTGGGGGGGCGAGACACTGAAGCTTTCTTT.

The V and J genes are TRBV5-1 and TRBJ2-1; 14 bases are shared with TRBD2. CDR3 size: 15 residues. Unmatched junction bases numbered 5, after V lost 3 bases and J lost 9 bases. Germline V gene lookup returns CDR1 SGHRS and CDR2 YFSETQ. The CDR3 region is CASSSGTSGRGEQFF. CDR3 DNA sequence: TGCGCCAGCAGCTCAGGGACTAGCGGGAGAGGTGAGCAGTTCTTC.

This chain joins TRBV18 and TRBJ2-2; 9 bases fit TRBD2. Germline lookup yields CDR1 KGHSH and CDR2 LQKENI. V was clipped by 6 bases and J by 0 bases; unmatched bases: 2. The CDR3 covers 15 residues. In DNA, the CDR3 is TGTGCCAGCTCCCGCGGGGGGGCGAACACCGGGGAGCTGTTTTTT. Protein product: CASSRGGANTGELFF.

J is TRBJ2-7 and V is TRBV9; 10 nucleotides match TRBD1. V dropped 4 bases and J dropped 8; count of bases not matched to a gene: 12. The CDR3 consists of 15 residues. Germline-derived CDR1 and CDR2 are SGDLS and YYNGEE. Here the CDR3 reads CASSSEGQGLVKQYF. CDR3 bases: TGTGCCAGCAGCTCAGAGGGACAGGGGTTGGTCAAGCAGTACTTC.

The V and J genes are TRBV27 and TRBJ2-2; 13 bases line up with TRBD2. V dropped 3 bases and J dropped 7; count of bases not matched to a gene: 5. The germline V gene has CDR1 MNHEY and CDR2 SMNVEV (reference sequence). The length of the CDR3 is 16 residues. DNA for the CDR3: TGTGCCAGCAGTTTCCTGGGGACTAGCGGGATCGGGGAGCTGTTTTTT. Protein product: CASSFLGTSGIGELFF.

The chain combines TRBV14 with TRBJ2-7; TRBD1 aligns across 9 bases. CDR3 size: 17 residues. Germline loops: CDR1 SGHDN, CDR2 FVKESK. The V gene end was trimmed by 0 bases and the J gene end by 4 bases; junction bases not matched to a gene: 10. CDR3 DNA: TGTGCCAGCAGCCAAGATCTAGTCGGGACAGGGTCTTACGAGCAGTACTTC. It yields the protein CASSQDLVGTGSYEQYF. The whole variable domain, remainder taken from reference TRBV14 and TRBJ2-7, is EAGVTQFPSHSVIEKGQTVTLRCDPISGHDNLYWYRRVMGKEIKFLLHFVKESKQDESGMPNNRFLAERTGGTYSTLKVQPAELEDSGVYFCASSQDLVGTGSYEQYFGPGTRLTVT.

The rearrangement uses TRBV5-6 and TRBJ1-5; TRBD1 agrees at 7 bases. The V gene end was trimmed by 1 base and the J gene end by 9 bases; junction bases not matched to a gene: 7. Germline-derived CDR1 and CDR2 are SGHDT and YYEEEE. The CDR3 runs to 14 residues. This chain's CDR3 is CASSLRGRGRPQHF. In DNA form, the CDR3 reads TGTGCCAGCAGCTTGAGGGGGCGAGGTAGGCCCCAGCATTTT.

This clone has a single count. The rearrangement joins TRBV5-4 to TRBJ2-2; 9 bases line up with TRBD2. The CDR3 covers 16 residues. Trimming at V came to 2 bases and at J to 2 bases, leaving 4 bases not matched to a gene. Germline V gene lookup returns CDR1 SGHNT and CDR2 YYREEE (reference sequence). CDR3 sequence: CASSLEAGGNTGELFF. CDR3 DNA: TGTGCCAGCAGCTTAGAAGCGGGGGGTAACACCGGGGAGCTGTTTTTT.

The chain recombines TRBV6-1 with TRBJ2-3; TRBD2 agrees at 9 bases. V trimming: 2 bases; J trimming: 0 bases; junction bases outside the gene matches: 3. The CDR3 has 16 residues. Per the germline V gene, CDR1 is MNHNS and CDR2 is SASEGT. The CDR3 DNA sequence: TGTGCCAGCAGTGAATTAGCGGGGGCGAGCACAGATACGCAGTATTTT. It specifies CASSELAGASTDTQYF.

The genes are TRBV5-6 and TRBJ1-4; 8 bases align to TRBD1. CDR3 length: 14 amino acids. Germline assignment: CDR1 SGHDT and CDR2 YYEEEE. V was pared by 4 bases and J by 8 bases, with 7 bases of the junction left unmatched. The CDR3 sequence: CASSPRTGSEKLFF. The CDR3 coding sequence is TGTGCCAGCAGCCCAAGGACAGGGAGCGAAAAACTGTTTTTT.

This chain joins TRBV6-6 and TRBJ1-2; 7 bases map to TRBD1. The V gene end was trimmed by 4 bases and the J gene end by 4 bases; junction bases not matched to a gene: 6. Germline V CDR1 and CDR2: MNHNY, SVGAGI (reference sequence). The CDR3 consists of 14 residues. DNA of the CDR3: TGTGCCAGCAGTTCTCCTACAGGGGTCTATGGCTACACCTTC. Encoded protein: CASSSPTGVYGYTF.

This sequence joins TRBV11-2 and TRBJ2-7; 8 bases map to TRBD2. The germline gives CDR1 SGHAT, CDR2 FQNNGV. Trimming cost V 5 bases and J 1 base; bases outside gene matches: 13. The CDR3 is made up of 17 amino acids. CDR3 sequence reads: CASSLGSLAGRSYEQYF. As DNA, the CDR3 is TGTGCCAGCAGCCTAGGGTCCTTAGCGGGGAGATCCTACGAGCAGTACTTC.

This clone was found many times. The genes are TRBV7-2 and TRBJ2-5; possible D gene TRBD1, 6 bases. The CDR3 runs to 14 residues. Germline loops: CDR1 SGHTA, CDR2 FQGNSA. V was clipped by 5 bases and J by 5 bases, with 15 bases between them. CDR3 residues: CASSPGGVAETQYF. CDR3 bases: TGTGCCAGCAGCCCTGGGGGCGTAGCGGAGACCCAGTACTTC.